The source of this TCR beta chain is a study of shared clonotypes between healthy human individuals. General study results and limits: Among donors, sharing of clonotypes was expected to be affected by sequencing depth.

CDR1 is MNHEY, CDR2 SMNVEV, per germline (reference sequence). The CDR3 runs to 17 residues. With 9 bases removed from V and 1 base from J, the gap between germline ends came to 24 bases. Method: immunoSEQ multiplex PCR; TCRdb's copy keeps in-frame clones and lacks some. Of 2 million to 2.5 million clones in the sample, 90% to 95% were seen once. This clone appeared once. The antigen is unknown. This sequence originates from a man aged 18 to 29 in good health. Some clones in this sample may be carry-over from other donors' samples. V usage is TRBV27 and J usage is TRBJ1-1; a weak D match, TRBD1 (6 bases). Sequencing input: naive CD4+ T cells from PBMCs. Subset: CD45RA+ positively selected. CDR3 loop: CASHLFGGRGGNTEAFF. The CDR3 DNA reads as TGTGCCAGTCACTTGTTCGGGGGCCGCGGAGGGAACACTGAAGCTTTCTTT.